Below are 3 T cell receptor beta chains sequenced from a single sample in a study of OX40 agonist ivuxolimab in advanced cancers. Here immunoSEQ multiplex PCR was the method, and the copy in TCRdb shows in-frame clones only, minus some. The sample contains some 60,000 clones, approximately 86% of which appear only once. Sequencing used CD4+ or CD8+ T cells sorted from blood, obtained in a trial of the OX40 agonist ivuxolimab. The receptors derive from an adult with an advanced solid tumor such as melanoma, head and neck, liver or kidney cancer.

The rearrangement joins TRBV7-8 to TRBJ2-2, with a possible D match to TRBD1 (5 bases). The V end was cut by 6 bases, the J end by 3 bases, with 32 bases between. CDR1 is SGHVS and CDR2 is FQNEAQ in the germline V gene. The length of the CDR3 is 21 residues. The CDR3 protein is CASSPKRTLNQGFKYTGELFF. The CDR3 DNA is TGTGCCAGCAGTCCTAAAAGGACACTTAACCAGGGATTTAAGTACACCGGGGAGCTGTTTTTT.

This rearrangement joins TRBV7-9 to TRBJ2-7; no firm D call. The V gene lost 5 bases and the J gene lost 7 bases, with 9 bases spanning the gap. CDR1 and CDR2 from the germline V gene are SEHNR and FQNEAQ (reference sequence). The CDR3 has 11 amino acids. The CDR3 sequence: CASSPQTEQYF. CDR3 bases: TGTGCCAGCAGCCCCCAGACTGAGCAGTACTTC.

The V gene is TRBV19, the J gene TRBJ2-3, with a tentative D call TRBD2 (5 bases). Germline assignment: CDR1 LNHDA and CDR2 SQIVND (reference sequence). This CDR3 region has 13 residues. V was trimmed by 7 bases and J by 5 bases, leaving 13 bases between them. The CDR3 region has the DNA TGTGCCAGTATAGGGCAAGCGGAAGATACGCAGTATTTT. This sequence encodes CASIGQAEDTQYF.